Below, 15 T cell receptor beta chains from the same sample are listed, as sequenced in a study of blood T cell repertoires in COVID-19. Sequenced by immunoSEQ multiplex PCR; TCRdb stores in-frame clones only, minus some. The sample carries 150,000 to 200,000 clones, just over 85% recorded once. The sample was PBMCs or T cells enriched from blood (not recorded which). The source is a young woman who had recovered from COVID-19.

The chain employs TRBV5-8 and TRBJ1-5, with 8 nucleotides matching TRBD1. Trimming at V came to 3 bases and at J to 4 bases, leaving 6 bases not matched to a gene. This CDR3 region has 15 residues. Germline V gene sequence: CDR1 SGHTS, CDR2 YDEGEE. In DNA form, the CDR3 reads TGTGCCAGCAGCTCATACAGGGGGGGGAATCAGCCCCAGCATTTT. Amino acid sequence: CASSSYRGGNQPQHF.

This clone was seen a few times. The CDR3 DNA reads TGTGCCAGCAGCAGGGGATACACTGAAGCTTTCTTT. Translated: CASSRGYTEAFF. The chain carries TRBV25-1 and TRBJ1-1; D may be TRBD1 (6 bases). The CDR3 runs 12 residues. CDR1 and CDR2 (germline): MGHDK, SYGVNS. V dropped 6 bases and J dropped 3 bases, with 8 bases sitting between them.

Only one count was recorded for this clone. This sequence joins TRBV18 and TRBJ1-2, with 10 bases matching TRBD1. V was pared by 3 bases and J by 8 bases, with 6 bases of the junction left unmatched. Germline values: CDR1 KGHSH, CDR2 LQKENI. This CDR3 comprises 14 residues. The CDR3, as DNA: TGTGCCAGCTCACCTCCGACAGGGGGCGAAGGCTACACCTTC. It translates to CASSPPTGGEGYTF.

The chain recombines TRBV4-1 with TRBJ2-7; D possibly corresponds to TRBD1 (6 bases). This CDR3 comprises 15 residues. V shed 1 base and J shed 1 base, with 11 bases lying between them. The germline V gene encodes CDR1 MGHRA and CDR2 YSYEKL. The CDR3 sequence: CASSQGTGPSYEQYF. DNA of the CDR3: TGCGCCAGCAGCCAAGGAACAGGGCCATCCTACGAGCAGTACTTC.

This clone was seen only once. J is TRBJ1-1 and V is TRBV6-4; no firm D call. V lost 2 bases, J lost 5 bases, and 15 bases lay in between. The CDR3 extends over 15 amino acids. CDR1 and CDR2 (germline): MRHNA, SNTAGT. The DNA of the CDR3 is TGTGCCAGCAGTGACGAGCTAGCCGGAGGGACTGAAGCTTTCTTT. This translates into CASSDELAGGTEAFF.

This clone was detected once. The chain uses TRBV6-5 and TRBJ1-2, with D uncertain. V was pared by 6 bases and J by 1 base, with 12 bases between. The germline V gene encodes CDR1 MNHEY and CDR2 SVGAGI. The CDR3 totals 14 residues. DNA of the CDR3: TGTGCCAGCAGAACAGCTGTTCTTAACTATGGCTACACCTTC. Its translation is CASRTAVLNYGYTF.

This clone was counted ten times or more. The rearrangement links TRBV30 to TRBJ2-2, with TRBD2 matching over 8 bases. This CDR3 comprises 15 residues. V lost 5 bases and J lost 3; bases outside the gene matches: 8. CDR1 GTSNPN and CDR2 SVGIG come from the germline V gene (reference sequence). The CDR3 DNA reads TGTGCCTGGGCGGGGCGGGAGGTCCACACCGGGGAGCTGTTTTTT. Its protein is CAWAGREVHTGELFF.

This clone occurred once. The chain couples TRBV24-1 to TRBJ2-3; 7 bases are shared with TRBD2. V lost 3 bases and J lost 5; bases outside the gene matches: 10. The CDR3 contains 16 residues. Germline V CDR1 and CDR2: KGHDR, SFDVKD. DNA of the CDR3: TGTGCCACCAGTGATAGTCCCCCAGGGAGGGGAGATACGCAGTATTTT. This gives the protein CATSDSPPGRGDTQYF.

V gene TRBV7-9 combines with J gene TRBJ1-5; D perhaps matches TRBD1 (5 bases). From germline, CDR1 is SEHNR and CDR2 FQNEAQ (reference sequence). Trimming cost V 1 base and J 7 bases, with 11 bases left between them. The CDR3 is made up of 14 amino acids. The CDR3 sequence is CASSLETEWQPQHF. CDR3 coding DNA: TGTGCCAGCAGCTTAGAGACAGAGTGGCAGCCCCAGCATTTT.

The CDR3 DNA follows: TGTGCCAGCAGCCAAGTCAGGGGAAGCAACACCGGGGAGCTGTTTTTT. Amino acid sequence: CASSQVRGSNTGELFF. The V and J genes are TRBV3-1 (or the pseudogene TRBV3-2) and TRBJ2-2; TRBD1 is a possible D gene (6 bases). Trimming took 1 base from V and 2 from J, leaving 11 bases between them. The CDR3 loop spans 16 amino acids. Per germline, CDR1 LGHDT and CDR2 YNNKEL (reference sequence).

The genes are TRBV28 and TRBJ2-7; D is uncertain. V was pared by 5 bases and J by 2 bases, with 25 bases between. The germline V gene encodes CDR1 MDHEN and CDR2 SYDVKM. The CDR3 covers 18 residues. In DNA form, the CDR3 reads TGTGCCAGCAGTCCAATCCGGTACGCTTATCCTAGAACCTACGAGCAGTACTTC. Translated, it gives CASSPIRYAYPRTYEQYF. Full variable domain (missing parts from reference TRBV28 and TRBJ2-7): DVKVTQSSRYLVKRTGEKVFLECVQDMDHENMFWYRQDPGLGLRLIYFSYDVKMKEKGDIPEGYSVSREKKERFSLILESASTNQTSMYLCASSPIRYAYPRTYEQYFGPGTRLTVT.

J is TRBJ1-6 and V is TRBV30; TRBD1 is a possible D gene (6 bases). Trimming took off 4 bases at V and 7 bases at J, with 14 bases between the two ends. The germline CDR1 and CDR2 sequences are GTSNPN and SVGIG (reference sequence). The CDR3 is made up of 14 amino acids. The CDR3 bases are TGTGCCTGGACACGACGGACAGACAATTCACCCCTCCACTTT. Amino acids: CAWTRRTDNSPLHF.

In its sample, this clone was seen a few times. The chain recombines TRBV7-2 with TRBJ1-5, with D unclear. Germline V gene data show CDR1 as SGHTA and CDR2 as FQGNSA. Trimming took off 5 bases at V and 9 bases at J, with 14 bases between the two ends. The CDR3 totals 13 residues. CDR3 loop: CASSLGGMTPQHF. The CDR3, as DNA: TGTGCCAGCAGCCTTGGCGGTATGACGCCCCAGCATTTT.

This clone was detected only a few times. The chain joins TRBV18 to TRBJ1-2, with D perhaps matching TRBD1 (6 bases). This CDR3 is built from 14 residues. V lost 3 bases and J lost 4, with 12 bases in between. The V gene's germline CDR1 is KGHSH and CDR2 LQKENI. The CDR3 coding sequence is TGTGCCAGCTCACCCAGCGGGGACACCTATGGCTACACCTTC. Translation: CASSPSGDTYGYTF.

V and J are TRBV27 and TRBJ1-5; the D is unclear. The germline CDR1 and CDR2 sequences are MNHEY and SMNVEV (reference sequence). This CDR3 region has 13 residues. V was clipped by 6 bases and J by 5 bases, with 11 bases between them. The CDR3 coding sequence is TGTGCCAGCAGCCCTAAAACGTATCAGCCCCAGCATTTT. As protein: CASSPKTYQPQHF.